Listed below are T cell receptor beta chains from one sample, sequenced in a study of Ad26.COV2.S vaccination and SARS-CoV-2 variants. Some clones are missing from TCRdb's copy, which holds only in-frame ones; the method was immunoSEQ multiplex PCR. The sample contains roughly 390,000 clones, around 85% of which appear only once. The source was peripheral blood, collected in a trial of Ad26.COV2.S vaccine versus placebo. These receptors all come from a person between 18 and 65 years old who received the Ad26.COV2.S COVID-19 vaccine or a placebo. Each CDR3 is given without its conserved first and last residue.

TRBJ1-1 TRBV7-2 ASSLGGGVNTEAF
TRBJ1-2 TRBV4-3 ASSQDFPGGEDGYT
TRBJ1-5 TRBV19 ASSGTGGSYSHQH
TRBJ1-1 TRBV7-8 ASSDGGRRTEAF
TRBJ1-5 TRBV6-5 ASQSYSNQPQH
TRBJ2-3 TRBV5-6 ASSSLWGGGTDTQY
TRBJ1-2 TRBV28 ASTGLNYGYT
TRBJ2-1 TRBV3-1/TRBV3-2 ASSQDGGGGNNEQF
TRBJ1-2 TRBV4-1 ASSPTGTSYGYT
TRBJ2-1 TRBV4-1 ASSLMTGPKVNEQF
TRBJ2-2 TRBV19 ASSIFAPNTGELF
TRBJ2-7 TRBV19 ASSILMGSAYEQY
TRBJ1-2 TRBV3-1/TRBV3-2 ASSQDRKFKEGYT
TRBJ2-3 TRBV7-9 ASVVGIGTQY
TRBJ2-5 TRBV11-2 ASSSKELQETQY
TRBJ1-1 TRBV9 ASSVVGEAF
TRBJ2-3 TRBV11-2 ASSPGTTDTQY
TRBJ2-1 TRBV6-5 ASSSLAGGLNEQF
TRBJ2-1 TRBV6-5 ASSYSKAGVYNEQF
TRBJ2-6 TRBV14 ASSPYNSGANVLT
TRBJ2-3 TRBV7-2 ASSSPPQGRVRDTQY
TRBJ2-1 TRBV7-2 ASSPYTSRAYNEQF
TRBJ1-2 TRBV3-1/TRBV3-2 ASSQHGQGNYGYT
TRBJ2-5 TRBV6-5 ASSSLPGQGLETQY
TRBJ2-3 TRBV7-9 ASSSPRGGSGGAADTQY
TRBJ2-1 TRBV27 ASSPLGTYNEQF
TRBJ1-5 TRBV19 ASSMGDRLNQPQH
TRBJ2-2 TRBV11-2 ASRKERDTGELF
TRBJ2-5 TRBV6-5 ASIPQGQETQY
TRBJ1-5 TRBV4-1 ASSQEPGQGLGQPQH
TRBJ2-5 TRBV5-8 ASSHYVGTPQETQY
TRBJ1-2 TRBV2 ASSEDPMFYGYT
TRBJ2-1 TRBV27 ASSRTTGGRVVQF
TRBJ2-1 TRBV10-3 AISVLAGGPYEQF
TRBJ2-1 TRBV4-2 ASSPTSGGGNEQF
TRBJ1-6 TRBV13 ASSLDRGYNSPLH
TRBJ1-5 TRBV4-1 ASSQVWTEINQPQH
TRBJ2-5 TRBV29-1 SVSSGGARETQY
TRBJ2-5 TRBV2 ASSVTGRETQY
TRBJ2-7 TRBV6-5 ASKPGTGMYEQY
TRBJ1-1 TRBV12-3/TRBV12-4 ASTLNQGWAF
TRBJ2-7 TRBV6-5 ASMPFDRGPYEQY
TRBJ2-2 TRBV5-5 ASSFQGRDTGELF
TRBJ2-5 TRBV2 ASTQGYGQETQY
TRBJ1-3 TRBV6-2/TRBV6-3 ASSYSPGGAGNTIY
TRBJ2-7 TRBV12-3/TRBV12-4 ASRPAGVSEQY
TRBJ1-1 TRBV13 ASSLTPTPNTEAF
TRBJ1-1 TRBV7-9 ASSLETGGDTEAF
TRBJ1-1 TRBV5-1 ASSLGGLSTEAF
TRBJ2-1 TRBV6-5 ASSRGQIAYNEQF
TRBJ1-6 TRBV6-6 ASTGSYNSPLH
TRBJ2-2 TRBV27 ASRISRNTGELF
TRBJ1-5 TRBV30 AWSVDRANQPQH
TRBJ1-1 TRBV7-9 ASAAGGTEAF